The 28 T cell receptor beta chains presented below share a single source sample, sequenced in a study of T cell clonality in common variable immunodeficiency. Findings and limits, study-wide: In common variable immunodeficiency, TCR beta chains reportedly carried fewer deletions and N-nucleotide insertions.

Profiling relied on immunoSEQ multiplex PCR, and the TCRdb table lists in-frame clones only, not all of them. This repertoire lists about 33,000 clones without singletons; 6% to 7.5% sits in the top ten. These receptors' antigens are unknown. The sample was peripheral blood mononuclear cells. The receptors here all came from a human donor with common variable immunodeficiency.

About this clone itself: The DNA ends 3 residues before the CDR3 does, and the rest of the CDR3 is filled in from the germline J gene. This chain uses TRBV2 with TRBJ2-5; 8 positions agree with TRBD1. Germline V gene sequence: CDR1 SNHLY, CDR2 FYNNEI. J lost 5 bases, V lost 5 bases, and 7 bases had no gene match. The CDR3 runs to 14 residues. The CDR3 protein is CASSPGTGGETQYF. The sequenced part of the CDR3 DNA is TGTGCCAGCAGTCCCGGGACAGGCGGCGAGACC. The full variable domain, completed using reference TRBV2 and TRBJ2-5, is EPEVTQTPSHQVTQMGQEVILRCVPISNHLYFYWYRQILGQKVEFLVSFYNNEISEKSEIFDDQFSVERPDGSNFTLKIRSTKLEDSAMYFCASSPGTGGETQYFGPGTRLLVL.

This clone was recorded many times. Read coverage stops 3 residues before the CDR3 terminus; the germline J gene supplies the remainder. The chain links TRBV20-1 to TRBJ2-7, with a possible D match to TRBD1 (5 bases). Trimming pared 3 bases from V and 6 bases from J, leaving 21 bases between. From germline, CDR1 is DFQATT and CDR2 SNEGSKA (reference sequence). This CDR3 region has 15 residues. The sequenced part of the CDR3 DNA is TGCAGTGCTAGGGGTCAACAGGCCGCCGCGCCCGAG. It encodes CSARGQQAAAPE. The whole CDR3 is CSARGQQAAAPEQYF.

On this clone: Read data end 3 residues before the CDR3 end; the end is taken from the germline J gene. This rearrangement joins TRBV6-2 or TRBV6-3 to TRBJ1-2; no clear D. Trimming took off 3 bases at V and 4 bases at J, with 15 bases between the two ends. CDR3 length: 15 amino acids. CDR1 is MNHEY, CDR2 SVGEGT, per germline. The covered CDR3 bases are TGTGCCAGCAGTTATCTGGCGCTTGGGCTCTATGGC. It specifies CASSYLALGLYG. The whole CDR3 protein reads CASSYLALGLYGYTF.

This clone was observed a few times. Read coverage stops 3 residues before the CDR3 terminus; the germline J gene supplies the remainder. J is TRBJ1-2 and V is TRBV18, with 7 bases lining up with TRBD1. The V and J ends lost 3 bases and 1 base, in that order; junction bases with no gene match: 11. Germline assignment: CDR1 KGHSH and CDR2 LQKENI. The CDR3 is 17 residues long. The covered CDR3 bases are TGTGCCAGCTCACCCCTCCCCGCGGACAGGCTTAACTATGGC. Translation: CASSPLPADRLNYG. The entire CDR3 protein reads CASSPLPADRLNYGYTF.

This clone has only a few counts. The read terminates 3 residues before the CDR3 end, so the remaining end is supplied by the germline J gene. This chain uses TRBV30 with TRBJ1-6; D is possibly TRBD1 (6 bases). CDR1 is GTSNPN and CDR2 is SVGIG in the germline V gene (reference sequence). Trimming pared 5 bases from V and 12 bases from J, leaving 17 bases between. This CDR3 is built from 13 residues. This CDR3 reads CAWSQAGAIPLHF. The sequenced CDR3 bases are TGTGCCTGGTCTCAGGCAGGGGCGATACCC.

This clone was recorded many times. With the read ending 3 residues before the CDR3 end, the germline J gene is used to fill in that end. V is TRBV7-8 and J is TRBJ2-5; 8 bases map to TRBD2. The CDR3 has 18 residues. The germline gives CDR1 SGHVS, CDR2 FQNEAQ. Germline trimming cut 0 bases from V and 1 base from J; bases unmatched to any gene: 10. The CDR3: CASSLAQLADAIQETQYF. The sequenced part of the CDR3 DNA is TGTGCCAGCAGCTTAGCGCAACTAGCGGATGCCATCCAAGAGACC.

In its sample, this clone was seen many times. With the read ending 3 residues before the CDR3 end, the germline J gene is used to fill in that end. The V and J genes are TRBV30 and TRBJ2-5; possible D gene TRBD1, 5 bases. Looked up from germline, CDR1 is GTSNPN and CDR2 is SVGIG (reference sequence). The V gene lost 3 bases and the J gene lost 1 base, with 12 bases spanning the gap. CDR3 length: 14 amino acids. This chain's CDR3 is CAWSRRQSQETQYF. CDR3 DNA (partial): TGTGCCTGGAGCAGGAGACAGAGCCAAGAGACC.

This clone was recorded many times. The CDR3 goes on 3 residues after the read ends, and that part is filled in from the germline J gene. The rearrangement links TRBV7-9 to TRBJ2-1; TRBD1 aligns across 8 bases. CDR1 and CDR2 from the germline V gene are SEHNR and FQNEAQ (reference sequence). V lost 5 bases to trimming and J lost 5 bases; unmatched junction nucleotides: 8. The CDR3 consists of 15 residues. The sequenced part of the CDR3 DNA is TGTGCCAGCAGCGGCCAGGGGGCGCGGAACAATGAG. Amino acids: CASSGQGARNNE. The whole CDR3 reads CASSGQGARNNEQFF.

This clone was recorded a few times. The read falls 3 residues short of the CDR3 end, and the missing part is taken from the germline J gene. The chain employs TRBV5-1 and TRBJ2-3, with D tentatively TRBD1 (5 bases). The V end lost 0 bases, the J end lost 6 bases, and 11 bases lay between the germline ends. Germline loops: CDR1 SGHRS, CDR2 YFSETQ. This CDR3 is 14 amino acids long. Partial CDR3 DNA: TGCGCCAGCAGCTTGGAAGTGGGGCGGGATACG. Translation gives CASSLEVGRDT. In full, the CDR3 reads CASSLEVGRDTQYF.

With regard to this clone: The CDR3 end falls 3 residues outside the read, so it is completed with the germline J gene. The chain links TRBV18 to TRBJ2-3, with 15 bases fitting TRBD2. The CDR3 is made up of 17 amino acids. Germline V CDR1 and CDR2: KGHSH, LQKENI. Trimming at V came to 5 bases and at J to 0 bases, leaving 3 bases not matched to a gene. CDR3 loop: CASSSGLAGGSTDTQYF. CDR3 DNA (partial): TGTGCCAGCTCATCGGGACTAGCGGGGGGAAGCACAGATACG.

This clone occurred a few times. The read gets to within 3 residues of the CDR3 end, and the germline J gene fills in the rest. The chain recombines TRBV7-9 with TRBJ1-6; TRBD1 aligns across 10 bases. Germline loops: CDR1 SEHNR, CDR2 FQNEAQ (reference sequence). The junction had 6 bases not matched to a gene; V was cut back by 4 bases and J by 9 bases. There are 15 residues in the CDR3. CDR3 DNA (partial): TGTGCCAGCAGCTCCGGACAGGGGGAGAGTTCACCC. It codes for CASSSGQGESSP. The complete CDR3 sequence is CASSSGQGESSPLHF.

This clone showed up many times. The CDR3 end falls 3 residues outside the read, so it is completed with the germline J gene. V gene TRBV2 combines with J gene TRBJ1-3; the D gene is possibly TRBD1 (6 bases). V lost 4 bases and J lost 3, with 13 bases in between. The germline CDR1 and CDR2 sequences are SNHLY and FYNNEI. This CDR3 has 15 amino acids. The sequenced part of the CDR3 DNA is TGTGCCAGCAGTGGGAGGACAGTATTTGGAAACACC. Its protein is CASSGRTVFGNT. In full, the CDR3 is CASSGRTVFGNTIYF.

The sample holds many counts of this clone. The read ends 3 residues shy of where the CDR3 ends; the end is completed using the germline J gene. This chain joins TRBV2 and TRBJ2-7; D may be TRBD2 (7 bases). This CDR3 is 14 amino acids long. Looked up from germline, CDR1 is SNHLY and CDR2 is FYNNEI. The V end was cut by 7 bases, the J end by 3 bases, with 16 bases between. Here the CDR3 reads CASTPEGGFYEQYF. Partial CDR3 DNA: TGTGCCAGCACCCCGGAGGGGGGGTTCTACGAG.

As for this clone: The read halts 3 residues ahead of the CDR3 end, with the missing end drawn from the germline J gene. The chain employs TRBV19 and TRBJ2-5, with TRBD2 matching over 8 bases. CDR1 and CDR2 from the germline V gene are LNHDA and SQIVND (reference sequence). The length of the CDR3 is 14 residues. V lost 4 bases, J lost 7 bases, and 8 bases stayed unmatched. CDR3 sequence reads: CASSTTGGDGTQYF. Partial CDR3 DNA: TGTGCCAGTAGTACCACGGGGGGGGATGGGACC.

This clone came up a few times. The read comes to an end 3 residues before the CDR3 does, leaving the germline J gene to fill in the end. The V call is TRBV29-1, the J call TRBJ2-7; 8 bases are shared with TRBD1. J was trimmed by 6 bases and V by 6 bases; bases with no gene match: 4. The CDR3 length is 11 residues. CDR1 and CDR2 from the germline V gene are SQVTM and ANQGSEA. CDR3 protein: CSVDRGSEQYF. The CDR3 bases that were read are TGCAGCGTAGACAGGGGTTCCGAG.

This clone was recorded a few times. The read ends 3 residues shy of where the CDR3 ends; the end is completed using the germline J gene. This chain joins TRBV19 and TRBJ2-2, with 7 bases that match TRBD1. The CDR3 consists of 14 residues. Germline lookup yields CDR1 LNHDA and CDR2 SQIVND (reference sequence). V lost 6 bases to trimming and J lost 7 bases; unmatched junction nucleotides: 8. Partial CDR3 DNA: TGTGCCAGTAGGGAGACAGGGTCGGGCGGGGAG. Its translation is CASRETGSGGE. The whole CDR3 region reads CASRETGSGGELFF.

This clone is judged medium-sized. This CDR3 reads CASSATAQETQYF. The CDR3 DNA, read in part, is TGTGCCAGCTCAGCGACAGCGCAAGAGACC. The chain combines TRBV18 with TRBJ2-5; D is perhaps TRBD1 (5 bases). Sequencing ends 3 residues short of the CDR3 end; the germline J gene provides the rest. The CDR3 length is 13 residues. Germline assignment: CDR1 KGHSH and CDR2 LQKENI. The germline V and J ends were trimmed by 5 bases and 2 bases, with 9 bases remaining between them.

A word on this clone: The DNA ends 3 residues before the CDR3 does, and the rest of the CDR3 is filled in from the germline J gene. The rearrangement joins TRBV5-1 to TRBJ2-2, with D possibly TRBD1 on 6 matching bases. This CDR3 has 16 amino acids. Germline CDR1 SGHRS, CDR2 YFSETQ. The V end was cut by 3 bases, the J end by 0 bases, with 12 bases between. The DNA read from the CDR3 is TGCGCCAGCAGCTCAGGACAGATTCCGAACACCGGGGAG. Amino acid sequence: CASSSGQIPNTGE. The whole CDR3 protein is CASSSGQIPNTGELFF.

Notes on this clone: The DNA ends 3 residues before the CDR3 does, and the rest of the CDR3 is filled in from the germline J gene. V is TRBV7-9 and J is TRBJ2-1; 7 bases fit TRBD2. J was trimmed by 8 bases and V by 1 base; bases with no gene match: 8. Germline V gene data show CDR1 as SEHNR and CDR2 as FQNEAQ (reference sequence). The CDR3 consists of 15 residues. CDR3 protein: CASSLDSGAIHEQFF. CDR3 bases read: TGTGCCAGCAGCTTAGACAGCGGGGCGATACATGAG.

At least ten counts were recorded for this clone. The observed sequence ends 3 residues before the CDR3 terminus, with the missing tail filled in from the germline J gene. The chain has TRBV14 and TRBJ1-4; 7 bases are shared with TRBD1. CDR1 and CDR2 (germline): SGHDN, FVKESK. The J segment lost 3 bases and the V segment lost 6 bases, leaving 10 bases of the junction unmatched. The CDR3 runs to 16 residues. The CDR3 here is CASSKDREAANEKLFF. The sequenced CDR3 bases are TGTGCCAGCAGTAAAGACAGGGAGGCAGCTAATGAAAAA.

This clone was found many times. Coverage ceases 3 residues before the CDR3 finishes, and the germline J gene fills in the end. The chain combines TRBV7-9 with TRBJ1-2; D remains ambiguous. The germline gives CDR1 SEHNR, CDR2 FQNEAQ (reference sequence). The CDR3 consists of 13 residues. V lost 5 bases and J 4 bases, leaving 11 bases between the germline ends. The sequenced CDR3 bases are TGTGCCAGCAGCCCTCTCTCAGGCTATGGC. Translation gives CASSPLSGYG. The whole CDR3 sequence reads CASSPLSGYGYTF.

This clone was detected many times. The read stops 3 residues short of the end of the CDR3; the missing end is completed from the germline J gene. The chain carries TRBV4-1 and TRBJ2-5; 9 nucleotides match TRBD1. Germline values: CDR1 MGHRA, CDR2 YSYEKL. The CDR3 consists of 15 residues. V gave up 4 bases and J gave up 5 bases; unmatched junction bases: 8. The CDR3 reads CASSPSGTGSETQYF. The sequenced CDR3 bases are TGCGCCAGCAGCCCCTCCGGGACAGGGAGCGAGACC.

This clone was detected ten times or more. The read ends 3 residues shy of where the CDR3 ends; the end is completed using the germline J gene. The chain joins TRBV19 to TRBJ2-5, with TRBD1 as a possible D gene (5 bases). Per germline, CDR1 LNHDA and CDR2 SQIVND (reference sequence). The CDR3 consists of 13 residues. V was shortened by 3 bases and J by 5 bases, with 10 bases between the two germline ends. CDR3 in amino acids: CASSIQGRETQYF. The sequenced CDR3 bases are TGTGCCAGTAGTATTCAGGGAAGGGAGACC.

Concerning this clone itself: The observed sequence ends 3 residues before the CDR3 terminus, with the missing tail filled in from the germline J gene. The rearrangement joins TRBV19 to TRBJ1-1; D might be TRBD1 (5 bases). CDR1 is LNHDA and CDR2 is SQIVND in the germline V gene (reference sequence). This CDR3 is 11 amino acids long. V lost 6 bases, J lost 7 bases, and 9 bases lay in between. Partial CDR3 DNA: TGTGCCAGTAGGGACACCTTTGAA. This translates into CASRDTFE. The CDR3 in its entirety is CASRDTFEAFF.

This clone was picked up many times. The read stops 3 residues short of the end of the CDR3; the missing end is completed from the germline J gene. The genes are TRBV2 and TRBJ2-7; the D gene is possibly TRBD1 (6 bases). Germline CDR1 SNHLY, CDR2 FYNNEI. CDR3 size: 12 residues. V lost 8 bases and J 4 bases, leaving 12 bases between the germline ends. Here the CDR3 reads CASLDSLYEQYF. The DNA read from the CDR3 is TGTGCCAGCCTGGACAGCCTTTACGAG.

This clone was seen repeatedly, ten times or more. The CDR3 goes on 3 residues after the read ends, and that part is filled in from the germline J gene. This rearrangement joins TRBV19 to TRBJ1-1; D may be TRBD1 (6 bases). The CDR3 loop spans 15 amino acids. Trimming took 3 bases from V and 0 from J, leaving 11 bases between them. Germline V gene sequence: CDR1 LNHDA, CDR2 SQIVND (reference sequence). The sequenced part of the CDR3 DNA is TGTGCCAGTAGTATCTCAGGACAGATGAACACTGAA. Protein product: CASSISGQMNTE. The full-length CDR3 reads as CASSISGQMNTEAFF.

This clone is categorized as medium-sized. The read ends 3 residues before the CDR3 terminus; that terminus is restored from the germline J gene. The chain combines TRBV11-2 with TRBJ2-3; tentatively, D is TRBD1 (6 bases). CDR1 SGHAT and CDR2 FQNNGV come from the germline V gene. This CDR3 spans 13 amino acids. Trimming shortened V by 5 bases and J by 3 bases, and 9 bases separated the two germline ends. The covered CDR3 bases are TGTGCCAGCAGCACACAGGGTACAGATACG. It encodes CASSTQGTDT. The CDR3 in full is CASSTQGTDTQYF.

This clone was counted a few times. The read is 3 residues too short to cover the CDR3 end, so that end is filled in from the germline J gene. V is TRBV7-2 and J is TRBJ1-3; TRBD1 is a possible D gene (6 bases). Germline CDR1 reads SGHTA; CDR2 reads FQGNSA. The V and J ends lost 6 bases and 0 bases respectively, with 9 bases between them. The CDR3 contains 14 residues. The CDR3 sequence: CASSRDISGNTIYF. Incomplete CDR3 DNA: TGTGCCAGCAGTCGGGACATCTCTGGAAACACC.